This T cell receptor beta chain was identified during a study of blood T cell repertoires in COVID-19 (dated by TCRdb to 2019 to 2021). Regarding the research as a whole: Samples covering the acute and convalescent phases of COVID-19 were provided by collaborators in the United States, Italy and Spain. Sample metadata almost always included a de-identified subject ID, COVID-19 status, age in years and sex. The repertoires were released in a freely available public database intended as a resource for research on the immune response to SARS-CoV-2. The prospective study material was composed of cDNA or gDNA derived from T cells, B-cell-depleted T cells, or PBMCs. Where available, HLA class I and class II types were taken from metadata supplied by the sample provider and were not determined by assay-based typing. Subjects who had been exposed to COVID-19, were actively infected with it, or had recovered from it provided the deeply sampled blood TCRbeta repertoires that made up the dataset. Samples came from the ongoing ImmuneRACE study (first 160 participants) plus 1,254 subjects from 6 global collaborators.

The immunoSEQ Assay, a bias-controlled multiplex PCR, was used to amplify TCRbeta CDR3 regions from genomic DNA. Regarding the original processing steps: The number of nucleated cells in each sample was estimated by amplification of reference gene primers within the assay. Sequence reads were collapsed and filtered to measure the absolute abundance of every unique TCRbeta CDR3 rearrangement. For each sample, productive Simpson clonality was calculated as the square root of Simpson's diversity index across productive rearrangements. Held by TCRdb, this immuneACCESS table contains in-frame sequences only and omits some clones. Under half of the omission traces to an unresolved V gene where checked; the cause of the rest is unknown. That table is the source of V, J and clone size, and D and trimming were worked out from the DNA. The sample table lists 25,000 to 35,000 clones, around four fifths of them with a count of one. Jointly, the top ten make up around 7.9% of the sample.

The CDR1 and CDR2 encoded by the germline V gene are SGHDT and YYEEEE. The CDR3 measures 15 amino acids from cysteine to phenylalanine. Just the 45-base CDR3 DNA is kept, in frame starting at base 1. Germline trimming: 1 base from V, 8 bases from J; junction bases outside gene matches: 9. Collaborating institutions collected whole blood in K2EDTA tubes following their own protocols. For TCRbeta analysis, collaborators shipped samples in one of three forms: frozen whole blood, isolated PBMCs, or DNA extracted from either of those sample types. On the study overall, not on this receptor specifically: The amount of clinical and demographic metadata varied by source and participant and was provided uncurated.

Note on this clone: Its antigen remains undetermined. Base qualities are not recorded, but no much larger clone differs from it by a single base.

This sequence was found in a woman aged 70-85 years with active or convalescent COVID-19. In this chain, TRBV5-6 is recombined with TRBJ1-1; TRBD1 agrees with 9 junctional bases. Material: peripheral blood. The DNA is TGTGCCAGCAGCTTGACAGGGGGCGTTTTCTCGGAAGCTTTCTTT. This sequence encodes CASSLTGGVFSEAFF.